The T cell receptor (beta chain) described here comes from a study of a mutant IDH1 vaccine in newly diagnosed glioma. The germline gives CDR1 SGHRS, CDR2 YFSETQ. Trimming pared 1 base from V and 7 bases from J, leaving 5 bases between. This CDR3 contains 12 residues. The time point: baseline, week 1 (first vaccination visit). Treatment noted: pre-vaccination baseline after standard-of-care therapy. The repertoire was sequenced with immunoSEQ multiplex PCR; TCRdb's copy has only in-frame clones and lacks some. Among 70,000 to 95,000 clones listed, over 75% were seen once. The receptor was isolated from a man in his forties or fifties with glioma. Some clones in this sample may be carry-over from other donors' samples. The gene calls are TRBV5-1 and TRBJ2-2; no reliable D call. The sequencing here drew on PBMCs, taken from a glioma patient treated with radiotherapy, temozolomide or both. Written as DNA, the CDR3 is TGCGCCAGCAGCTTGCAAAACGGGGAGCTGTTTTTT. Translated, it gives CASSLQNGELFF.